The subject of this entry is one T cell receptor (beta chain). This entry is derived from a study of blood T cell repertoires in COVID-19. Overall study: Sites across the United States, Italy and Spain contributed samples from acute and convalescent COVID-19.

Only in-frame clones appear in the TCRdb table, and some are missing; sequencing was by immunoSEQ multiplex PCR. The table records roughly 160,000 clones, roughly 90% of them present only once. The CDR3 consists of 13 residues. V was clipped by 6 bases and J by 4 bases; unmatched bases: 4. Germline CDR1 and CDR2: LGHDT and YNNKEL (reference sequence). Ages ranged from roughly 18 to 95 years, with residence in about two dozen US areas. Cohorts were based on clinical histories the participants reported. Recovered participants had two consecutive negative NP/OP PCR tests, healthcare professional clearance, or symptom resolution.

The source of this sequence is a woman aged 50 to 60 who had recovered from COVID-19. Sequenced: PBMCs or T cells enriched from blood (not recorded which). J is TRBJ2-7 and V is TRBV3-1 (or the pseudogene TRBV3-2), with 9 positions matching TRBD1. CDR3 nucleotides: TGTGCCAGCAGTCGGGACAGGGAGTACGAGCAGTACTTC. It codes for CASSRDREYEQYF.